This TCR beta chain was obtained from a study of cytomegalovirus exposure and HLA in healthy donors. CDR3 length equals 17 residues. Both 60 Vbeta primers and 13 Jbeta primers went into the PCR. The table came from immunoSEQ multiplex PCR; TCRdb's copy has only in-frame clones and leaves some out. The sample lists 200,000 or so clones, roughly 80% occurring once. Healthy bone marrow donors made up the donors. The TCR originated in a woman aged 30 to 39 in good health and CMV-seropositive. The chain carries TRBV21-1 and TRBJ1-2; the table's D call, TRBD1, was not checked against the DNA. TRBV21-1 corresponds to a pseudogene. Specimen: PBMCs. CDR3 sequence: CASSKSRALKGGRSYTF. The CDR3 bases are TGTGCCAGCAGCAAATCTAGAGCACTAAAAGGGGGAAGGAGCTACACCTTC.